Sequencing of this TCR beta chain was carried out in a study of OX40 agonist ivuxolimab in advanced cancers. At the level of the study: Dose-escalation patients suffered from hepatocellular carcinoma, melanoma, renal cell or head and neck cancer.

Germline CDR1 SGHAT, CDR2 FQNNGV. V shed 1 base, J shed 7 bases, and the junction held 6 bases outside the gene matches. The CDR3 consists of 15 residues. The method was immunoSEQ multiplex PCR; TCRdb's version includes in-frame clones alone and lacks a portion of them. This table has about 21,000 clones, approximately 90% appearing once. The chain carries TRBV11-2 and TRBJ2-3; 9 nucleotides agree with TRBD2. The receptor was isolated from an adult with an advanced solid tumor such as melanoma, head and neck, liver or kidney cancer. The sample here was CD4+ or CD8+ T cells sorted from blood, taken in a trial of the OX40 agonist ivuxolimab. CDR3 protein: CASSLGGGALNTQYF. DNA of the CDR3: TGTGCCAGCAGCTTAGGCGGGGGGGCCTTAAATACGCAGTATTTT.